This is a list of T cell receptor beta chains from one sample in a study of beta chain features in type 1 diabetes. The protocol was immunoSEQ multiplex PCR, while the TCRdb copy is restricted to in-frame clones and leaves out a portion. The data contain 350,000 or so clones, roughly a fifth of them singletons. Sequencing was done on a sample of naive CD4+ T cells from blood. Every receptor here comes from a woman aged 18-35 years in good health. The CDR3 runs from the conserved cysteine through the conserved F or W. D genes are given only for firm matches. Where a row states a size, it is once, few, many or the class of an expanded clone; other rows omit it.

TRBJ2-7,few,.,TRBV4-2,CASSPAGSYEQYF,TGTGCCAGCAGCCCGGCGGGGTCCTACGAGCAGTACTTC
TRBJ2-5,.,TRBD2,TRBV6-6,CASSSSGGPQETQYF,TGTGCCAGCAGTTCTAGCGGGGGACCACAGGAGACCCAGTACTTC
TRBJ1-5,few,.,TRBV5-1,CASSPSPGTLNQPQHF,TGCGCCAGCAGCCCCTCTCCCGGGACACTCAATCAGCCCCAGCATTTT
TRBJ1-4,.,TRBD1,TRBV29-1,CSVTTGEDEKLFF,TGCAGCGTAACGACAGGGGAGGACGAAAAACTGTTTTTT
TRBJ2-5,.,TRBD1,TRBV29-1,CSVEAQGKETQYF,TGCAGCGTTGAGGCACAGGGGAAAGAGACCCAGTACTTC
TRBJ2-7,.,.,TRBV28,CASRGALGEQYF,TGTGCCAGCAGGGGGGCCCTGGGTGAGCAGTACTTC
TRBJ2-3,.,TRBD2,TRBV11-2,CASSPAGLPDTDTQYF,TGTGCCAGCAGCCCGGCGGGACTACCAGACACAGATACGCAGTATTTT
TRBJ2-1,.,TRBD2,TRBV2,CASTLGGNEQFF,TGTGCCAGCACCCTGGGGGGGAATGAGCAGTTCTTC
TRBJ2-2,.,.,TRBV5-4,CASSSETGELFF,TGTGCCAGCAGTTCAGAAACCGGGGAGCTGTTTTTT
TRBJ2-1,.,TRBD1,TRBV29-1,CSVRQGAVNEQFF,TGCAGCGTCCGACAGGGGGCTGTCAATGAGCAGTTCTTC
TRBJ2-3,.,TRBD2,TRBV11-1,CASSLDLAGGTDTQYF,TGTGCCAGCAGCTTAGACCTAGCGGGAGGCACAGATACGCAGTATTTT
TRBJ2-7,.,.,TRBV9,CASSAGSSLLSYEQYF,TGTGCCAGCAGCGCAGGATCGAGCCTTCTTAGCTACGAGCAGTACTTC
TRBJ1-1,few,TRBD1,TRBV7-6,CASRGTVNTEAFF,TGTGCCAGCAGGGGGACAGTGAACACTGAAGCTTTCTTT
TRBJ1-1,few,.,TRBV2,CASRVVGQHPEAFF,TGTGCCAGCAGGGTTGTAGGACAGCACCCTGAAGCTTTCTTT
TRBJ2-7,few,.,TRBV5-1,CASSLQSGAYEQYF,TGCGCCAGCAGCTTGCAGTCAGGGGCTTATGAGCAGTACTTC
TRBJ2-3,.,TRBD2,TRBV19,CASSKRTSGGADTQYF,TGTGCCAGTAGTAAGCGGACTAGCGGGGGCGCAGATACGCAGTATTTT
TRBJ2-1,.,.,TRBV18,CASSPSSGLYNEQFF,TGTGCCAGCTCACCCTCGAGCGGACTATACAATGAGCAGTTCTTC
TRBJ1-5,.,TRBD1,TRBV2,CASRDRADSNQPQHF,TGTGCCAGCAGAGACAGGGCGGATAGCAATCAGCCCCAGCATTTT
TRBJ1-1,few,.,TRBV18,CASSPIRDTEAFF,TGTGCCAGCTCACCAATCAGGGACACTGAAGCTTTCTTT
TRBJ2-2,.,.,TRBV7-9,CASNNPDSNTGELFF,TGTGCCAGCAACAACCCTGACAGTAACACCGGGGAGCTGTTTTTT
TRBJ1-1,.,.,TRBV5-1,CASSADGGAAFF,TGCGCCAGCAGCGCGGACGGGGGGGCGGCTTTCTTT
TRBJ2-1,few,TRBD1,TRBV10-3,CAISTLGQAEQFF,TGTGCCATCAGTACCTTGGGACAGGCCGAGCAGTTCTTC
TRBJ2-7,few,.,TRBV30,CAWSTTVNYEQYF,TGTGCCTGGAGTACGACAGTGAACTACGAGCAGTACTTC
TRBJ1-1,.,.,TRBV5-1,CASSLVQVNTEAFF,TGCGCCAGCAGCTTGGTCCAGGTGAACACTGAAGCTTTCTTT
TRBJ1-1,once,.,TRBV5-1,CASSFKPTVEAFF,TGCGCCAGCAGCTTTAAACCGACAGTTGAAGCTTTCTTT
TRBJ2-7,.,TRBD1,TRBV7-2,CASSSLDRGLYYEQYF,TGTGCCAGCAGCTCCTTAGACAGGGGACTTTACTACGAGCAGTACTTC
TRBJ2-7,.,.,TRBV1,CTSSRGGKQYF,TGCACCAGCAGCCGGGGGGGGAAGCAGTACTTC
TRBJ2-7,few,TRBD1,TRBV18,CASSPAGTGAYEQYF,TGTGCCAGCTCACCGGCAGGGACAGGGGCCTACGAGCAGTACTTC